This entry is about one TCR beta chain. Its cognate antigen is unknown. The germline gene is not matched at one end of the junction; a read error may be the cause. It was 10^5 or so TCR templates that were assayed per sample. Data came from immunoSEQ multiplex PCR; TCRdb stores just in-frame clones and leaves some out. The table has some 99,000 clones, around 92% seen once. In germline, CDR1 is LNHNV, CDR2 YYDKDF (reference sequence). The CDR3 is 13 residues long. This sample stems from a study of siplizumab effects on memory and regulatory T cells. Study findings and constraints: A major contribution to the alloresponse seemed to be made by naive T cells, which seemed more diverse than memory cells. Siplizumab produced a significant reduction in alloreactive sequences that were traceable to unstimulated CD4+ memory cells.

Sequenced: Tregs sorted from blood. The source is a human donor in good health. The J gene is TRBJ2-4, the V gene TRBV15; 8 bases align to TRBD2. CDR3 sequence: CATSRDHNPGGRF. CDR3 DNA: TGTGCCACCAGCAGAGATCATAACCCCGGCGGGAGGTTC.